The clone carrying this TCR beta chain was detected ten times or more. The CDR3 runs to 17 residues. CDR1 is SNHLY and CDR2 is FYNNEI in the germline V gene. V dropped 4 bases and J dropped 10 bases, with 23 bases sitting between them. These data come from a study of T cells in Graves' hyperthyroidism and ophthalmopathy. Overall study context: Peripheral blood collection took place at initial diagnosis, before any treatment.

Authors of the study amplified TCR beta CDR3 regions from RNA transcripts. The HTBI set primed first-round TCR CDR3 RT-PCR. TCRdb independently ran MiXCR on the multiplex PCR reads; one entry per CDR3 protein. The table has hundreds of thousands of distinct CDR3 sequences, 11% to 15% seen once. The genes are TRBV2 and TRBJ1-6, with a possible D match to TRBD1 (6 bases). This clonotype originated in a woman aged 25 to 39 with Graves' hyperthyroidism that later progressed to Graves' ophthalmopathy. Sequenced: blood. The CDR3 protein is CASSARGEGEGESPLHF. In DNA, the CDR3 is TGTGCCAGCAGTGCCCGAGGGGAGGGGGAAGGAGAATCACCCCTCCACTTT.